Listed below are T cell receptor beta chains from one sample, sequenced in a study of identical twins. Via MiXCR, TCRdb re-called the 5' RACE reads, giving one row per CDR3 protein. The sample shows 200,000 to 250,000 distinct CDR3 sequences, approximately 7% of them seen only once. The sample was also reused in another study, on yellow fever vaccine responses in identical twins.

Material: memory (CD45RO+) T cells sorted from blood. These receptors all stem from a woman under 30 in good health. The CDR3 runs from the conserved cysteine through the conserved F or W.

v_gene: TRBV19
j_gene: TRBJ2-1
CDR3aa: CASSSWTSLVNEQFF

v_gene: TRBV12-3/TRBV12-4
j_gene: TRBJ2-2
CDR3aa: CASSFGGGNTGELFF

v_gene: TRBV6-5
j_gene: TRBJ2-5
CDR3aa: CASSYGRGGETQYF

v_gene: TRBV5-1
j_gene: TRBJ1-4
CDR3aa: CASSLSSGNSEKLFF

v_gene: TRBV20-1
j_gene: TRBJ2-1
CDR3aa: CSAGSNRGQDGEQFF

v_gene: TRBV3-1
j_gene: TRBJ2-1
CDR3aa: CASSQDRLVFNEQFF

v_gene: TRBV7-2
j_gene: TRBJ1-5
CDR3aa: CASSSQGSGGQPQHF

v_gene: TRBV20-1
j_gene: TRBJ2-3
CDR3aa: CSAGLPGGAGDTQYF

v_gene: TRBV7-9
j_gene: TRBJ2-5
CDR3aa: CASSLSAGVGETQYF

v_gene: TRBV5-1
j_gene: TRBJ2-3
CDR3aa: CASSLFERGGYMQYF

v_gene: TRBV6-1
j_gene: TRBJ2-7
CDR3aa: CASSEFGEQYF

v_gene: TRBV10-3
j_gene: TRBJ2-5
CDR3aa: CAISDPVQGETQYF

v_gene: TRBV2
j_gene: TRBJ1-1
CDR3aa: CASSEKGRVAFF

v_gene: TRBV5-6
j_gene: TRBJ2-7
CDR3aa: CASSPRLAGVVEQYF

v_gene: TRBV29-1
j_gene: TRBJ2-1
CDR3aa: CSGGTLAASYNEQFF

v_gene: TRBV6-5
j_gene: TRBJ2-1
CDR3aa: CASSYSTSKGPGEQFF

v_gene: TRBV24-1
j_gene: TRBJ2-1
CDR3aa: CATSASSGLSYNEQFF

v_gene: TRBV29-1
j_gene: TRBJ2-1
CDR3aa: CSVDLGREQFF

v_gene: TRBV2
j_gene: TRBJ2-4
CDR3aa: CASSKLGRGDIQYF

v_gene: TRBV6-1
j_gene: TRBJ2-1
CDR3aa: CASSEGLAGEGEQFF

v_gene: TRBV27
j_gene: TRBJ1-5
CDR3aa: CASRRGSQPQHF

v_gene: TRBV15
j_gene: TRBJ2-1
CDR3aa: CATSRDRNSYNEQFF

v_gene: TRBV9
j_gene: TRBJ1-2
CDR3aa: CASSVSPSGGYTF

v_gene: TRBV20-1
j_gene: TRBJ1-5
CDR3aa: CSAGGSQGNQPQHF

v_gene: TRBV3-1
j_gene: TRBJ2-2
CDR3aa: CASMGLAGATGELFF

v_gene: TRBV29-1
j_gene: TRBJ1-1
CDR3aa: CSVDGATGKNTEAFF

v_gene: TRBV5-1
j_gene: TRBJ2-1
CDR3aa: CASSLGTSGDYYNEQFF

v_gene: TRBV7-6
j_gene: TRBJ2-3
CDR3aa: CASSPTQNSDTQYF

v_gene: TRBV6-5
j_gene: TRBJ2-7
CDR3aa: CASSYGSGGSSYEQYF

v_gene: TRBV11-2
j_gene: TRBJ2-3
CDR3aa: CASSLEWSEPPTDTQYF

v_gene: TRBV5-6
j_gene: TRBJ1-2
CDR3aa: CASSLVDRDSGYTF

v_gene: TRBV11-1
j_gene: TRBJ1-6
CDR3aa: CASSTGQGNNSPLHF

v_gene: TRBV11-2
j_gene: TRBJ2-3
CDR3aa: CASSLISSGGGTDTQYF

v_gene: TRBV6-5
j_gene: TRBJ2-3
CDR3aa: CASSYSPPGTSLDTQYF

v_gene: TRBV20-1
j_gene: TRBJ2-3
CDR3aa: CSARARRTSGITDTQYF

v_gene: TRBV20-1
j_gene: TRBJ2-7
CDR3aa: CSASPDSSGRAPYEQYF

v_gene: TRBV29-1
j_gene: TRBJ1-2
CDR3aa: CSAGQGDYGYTF

v_gene: TRBV7-6
j_gene: TRBJ1-4
CDR3aa: CASSLSGQPNEKLFF

v_gene: TRBV5-1
j_gene: TRBJ2-1
CDR3aa: CASSLDRPSAPFNEQFF

v_gene: TRBV20-1
j_gene: TRBJ2-4
CDR3aa: CSARDWDDGNIQYF

v_gene: TRBV29-1
j_gene: TRBJ2-4
CDR3aa: CSVEELAGNIQYF

v_gene: TRBV10-3
j_gene: TRBJ2-5
CDR3aa: CAISPAGGEETQYF

v_gene: TRBV6-1
j_gene: TRBJ2-5
CDR3aa: CASSPWGQETQYF

v_gene: TRBV4-1
j_gene: TRBJ2-5
CDR3aa: CASSEAGLAVDETQYF

v_gene: TRBV24-1
j_gene: TRBJ2-1
CDR3aa: CATSDSGAGRFYNEQFF